The clone carrying this T cell receptor beta chain has more than one count but fewer than ten. Its antigen is unidentified. The data derive from a study of cytomegalovirus exposure and HLA in healthy donors. About the research overall: Some 180 million T cells yielded 100 million or so unique TCR beta sequences in earlier analysis. Overall study results and limits: Some V segments could not be told apart, so they were left out, TRBV6-2 and TRBV6-3 among them.

Germline V lookup: CDR1 MNHNS, CDR2 SASEGT. The length of the CDR3 is 15 residues. V shed 6 bases and J shed 3 bases, with 18 bases lying between them. PCR primers comprised 60 Vbeta and 13 Jbeta primers. Clones were read by immunoSEQ multiplex PCR, and TCRdb kept only the in-frame ones, dropping some. The table has 100,000 to 150,000 clones, approximately 8.9% seen once. The sequenced sample was PBMCs. The chain carries TRBV6-1 and TRBJ2-7, with a possible D match to TRBD1 (6 bases). This receptor was taken from a woman aged 40 to 49 in good health and CMV-seropositive. The CDR3 reads CASSTSGQSDYEQYF. The DNA for the CDR3 is TGTGCCAGCAGCACGTCGGGACAATCCGACTACGAGCAGTACTTC.